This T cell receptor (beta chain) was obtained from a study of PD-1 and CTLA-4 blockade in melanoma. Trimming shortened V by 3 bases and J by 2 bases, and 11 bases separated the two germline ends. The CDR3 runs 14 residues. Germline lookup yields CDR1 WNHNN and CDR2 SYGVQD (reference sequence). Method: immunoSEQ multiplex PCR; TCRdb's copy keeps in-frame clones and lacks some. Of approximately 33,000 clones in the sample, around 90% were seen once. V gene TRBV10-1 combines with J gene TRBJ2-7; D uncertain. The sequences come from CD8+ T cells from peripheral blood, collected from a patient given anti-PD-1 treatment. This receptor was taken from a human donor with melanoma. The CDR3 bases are TGCGCCAGCAGTGACCCTATTAATACCTACGAGCAGTACTTC. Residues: CASSDPINTYEQYF.